This T cell receptor (beta chain) was sequenced for a study of T cell repertoires in cytomegalovirus infection. TCRdb redid the calling of the reads with MiXCR, one entry per CDR3 protein. The data show roughly 150,000 distinct CDR3 sequences, about 25% seen once. This receptor was taken from a human donor in good health (CMV status not recorded). Some clones in this sample may be carry-over from other donors' samples. The sample comprised PBMCs.

The CDR3 sequence is CASSQPLATQYF. The CDR3 nucleotides read TGTGCCAGCAGCCAACCATTAGCTACGCAGTATTTT. The chain combines TRBV6-2 or TRBV6-3 with TRBJ2-3; D gene ambiguous. This CDR3 contains 12 residues. V lost 6 bases, J lost 8 bases, and 12 bases lay in between. The V gene's germline CDR1 is MNHEY and CDR2 SVGEGT.